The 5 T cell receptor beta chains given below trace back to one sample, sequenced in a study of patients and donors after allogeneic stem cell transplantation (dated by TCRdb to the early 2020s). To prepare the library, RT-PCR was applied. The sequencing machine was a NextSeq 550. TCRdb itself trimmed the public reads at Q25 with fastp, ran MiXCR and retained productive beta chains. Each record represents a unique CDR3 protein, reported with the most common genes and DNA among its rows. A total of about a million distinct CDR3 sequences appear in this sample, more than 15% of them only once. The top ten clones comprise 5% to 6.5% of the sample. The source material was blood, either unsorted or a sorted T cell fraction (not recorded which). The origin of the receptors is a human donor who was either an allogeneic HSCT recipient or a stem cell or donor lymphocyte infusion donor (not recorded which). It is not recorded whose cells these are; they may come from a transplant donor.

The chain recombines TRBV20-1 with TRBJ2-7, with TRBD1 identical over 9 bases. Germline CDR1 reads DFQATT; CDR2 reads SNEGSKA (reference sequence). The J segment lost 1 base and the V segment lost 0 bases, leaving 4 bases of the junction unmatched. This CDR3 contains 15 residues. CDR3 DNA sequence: TGCAGTGCTAGAGATTTTGGGACAGGGTCCTACGAGCAGTACTTC. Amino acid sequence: CSARDFGTGSYEQYF.

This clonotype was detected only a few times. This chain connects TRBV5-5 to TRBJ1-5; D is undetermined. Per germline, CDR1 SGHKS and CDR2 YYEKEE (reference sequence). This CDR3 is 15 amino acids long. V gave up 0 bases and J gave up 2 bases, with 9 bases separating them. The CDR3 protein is CASSLEGNRNQPQHF. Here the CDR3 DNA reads TGTGCCAGCAGCTTGGAGGGTAATCGCAATCAGCCCCAGCATTTT. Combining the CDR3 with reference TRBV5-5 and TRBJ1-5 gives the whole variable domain DAGVTQSPTHLIKTRGQQVTLRCSPISGHKSVSWYQQVLGQGPQFIFQYYEKEERGRGNFPDRFSARQFPNYSSELNVNALLLGDSALYLCASSLEGNRNQPQHFGDGTRLSIL.

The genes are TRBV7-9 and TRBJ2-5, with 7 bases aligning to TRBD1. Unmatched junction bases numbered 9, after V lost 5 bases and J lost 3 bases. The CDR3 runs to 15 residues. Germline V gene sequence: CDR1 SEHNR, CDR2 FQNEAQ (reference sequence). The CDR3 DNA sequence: TGTGCCAGCAGCAAAACCGGGACAGAAGAAGAGACCCAGTACTTC. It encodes CASSKTGTEEETQYF.

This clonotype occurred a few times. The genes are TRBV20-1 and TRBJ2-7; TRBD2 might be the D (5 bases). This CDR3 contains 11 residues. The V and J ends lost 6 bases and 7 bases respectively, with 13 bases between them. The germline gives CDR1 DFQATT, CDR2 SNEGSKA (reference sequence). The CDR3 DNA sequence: TGCAGTGCCGGGAAACTGGGTGAGCAGTACTTC. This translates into CSAGKLGEQYF.

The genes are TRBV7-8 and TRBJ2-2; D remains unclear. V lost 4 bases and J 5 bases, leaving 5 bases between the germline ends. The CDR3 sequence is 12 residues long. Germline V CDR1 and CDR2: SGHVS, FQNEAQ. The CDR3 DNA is TGTGCCAGCAGCTACGAGACCGGGGAGCTGTTTTTT. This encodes CASSYETGELFF.